Detailed here is one T cell receptor beta chain. The antigen is unknown. Germline CDR1 MNHNS, CDR2 SASEGT. V lost 2 bases to trimming and J lost 5 bases, with 11 bases between them. The CDR3 spans 14 residues. The data derive from a study of shared clonotypes between healthy human individuals. Points from the study as a whole: Sampling used blood alone; tissue repertoires probably differ.

Original data processing: ImmunoSEQ yielded junction-only sequences lacking quality scores, so filtering differed. Sequenced by immunoSEQ multiplex PCR; TCRdb stores in-frame clones only, minus some. That table furnishes V, J and clone size, whereas the DNA furnished D and trimming. This table holds some 2,100,000 clones, nearly 97% found once. The clonotype originates from a man between 18 and 29 years old in good health. The sample comprised naive CD4+ T cells sorted from blood. Documented subset: CD45RA+ positively selected. This chain joins TRBV6-1 and TRBJ2-3; D not resolved. The CDR3: CASSESWAKDTQYF. Here the CDR3 DNA reads TGTGCCAGCAGTGAAAGCTGGGCGAAAGATACGCAGTATTTT.